This T cell receptor (beta chain) was retrieved from a study of T cell responses to AZD1222 COVID-19 vaccine. Clones were read by immunoSEQ multiplex PCR, and TCRdb kept only the in-frame ones, dropping some. The sample lists some 84,000 clones, roughly 85% seen once, with roughly 12% in the top ten. Looked up from germline, CDR1 is SEHNR and CDR2 is FQNEAQ (reference sequence). The CDR3 covers 16 residues. V was pared by 5 bases and J by 2 bases, with 8 bases of the junction left unmatched. The source material was peripheral blood, sampled 28 days after the second AZD1222 dose. The source is an adult who received the AZD1222 COVID-19 vaccine. J is TRBJ2-3 and V is TRBV7-9; 9 bases are shared with TRBD2. For the CDR3, the DNA is TGTGCCAGCAGCCAGACACTAGCGGGTGACACAGATACGCAGTATTTT. This gives the protein CASSQTLAGDTDTQYF. Full variable domain (remainder filled in from reference TRBV7-9 and TRBJ2-3): DTGVSQNPRHKITKRGQNVTFRCDPISEHNRLYWYRQTLGQGPEFLTYFQNEAQLEKSRLLSDRFSAERPKGSFSTLEIQRTEQGDSAMYLCASSQTLAGDTDTQYFGPGTRLTVL.